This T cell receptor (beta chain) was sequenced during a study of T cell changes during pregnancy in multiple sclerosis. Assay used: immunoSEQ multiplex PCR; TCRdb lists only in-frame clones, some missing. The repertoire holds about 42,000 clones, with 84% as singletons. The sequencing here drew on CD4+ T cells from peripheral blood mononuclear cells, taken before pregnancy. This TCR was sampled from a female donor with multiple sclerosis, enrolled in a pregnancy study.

The CDR3 coding sequence is TGTGCCAGCACGGGACTAGCAGCCGTGGATACGCAGTATTTT. Its protein is CASTGLAAVDTQYF. The V gene is TRBV10-3, the J gene TRBJ2-3; 9 bases are a match to TRBD2. The CDR3 totals 14 residues. Germline V lookup: CDR1 ENHRY, CDR2 SYGVKD. V shed 10 bases, J shed 6 bases, and the junction held 11 bases outside the gene matches.